What follows describes a single T cell receptor (beta chain). Its antigen is unidentified. The data were produced by immunoSEQ multiplex PCR, yet TCRdb's version contains in-frame clones alone and is incomplete. The data contain roughly 100,000 clones, 85% of them singletons. This sample was included in a study of cytomegalovirus exposure and HLA in healthy donors. Study details: Later analysis reported that the 130 or so validation repertoires shared the platform of the roughly 680 first-cohort repertoires. General study results and limits: It was reported that the classifier diagnosed cytomegalovirus status with high specificity and sensitivity in both the original and validation cohorts. Confirmation in vitro established that a few CMV-associated chains were specific for CMV antigens. Most TCR sequences showed up rarely, but some public TCRs showed up in many donors.

Sequencing was done on a sample of PBMCs. The receptor's source is a man between 18 and 35 years old in good health and CMV-seropositive.

CDR3 protein: CASSGGTDTQYF. CDR3 DNA: TGTGCCAGCAGCGGGGGCACAGATACGCAGTATTTT. The rearrangement links TRBV6-5 to TRBJ2-3, with D maybe TRBD2 (5 bases). Trimming took off 6 bases at V and 1 base at J, with 5 bases between the two ends. The CDR3 consists of 12 residues. Germline values: CDR1 MNHEY, CDR2 SVGAGI.